A single sample is the source of the 7 T cell receptor beta chains below, sequenced in a study of tumor-infiltrating lymphocytes in oesophageal squamous cell carcinoma listed by TCRdb under 2016. The library was generated by PCR. TCRdb lists the instrument as Illumina HiSeq 2000. TCRdb passed the public sequencing reads through fastp at Q25 and MiXCR, retaining productive beta sequences. Under each unique CDR3 protein, matching rows form one entry showing the most common genes and DNA. The sample table shows tens of thousands of distinct CDR3 sequences, and around 34% are seen once. The ten most abundant clones make up about a fifth of the sample. Sequenced: esophageal tumor tissue. The receptors stem from a female donor with esophageal squamous cell carcinoma.

V and J are TRBV7-6 and TRBJ2-7, with D perhaps TRBD2 (7 bases). The CDR3 is 16 amino acids. Germline CDR1 and CDR2: SGHVS and FNYEAQ. CDR3 protein: CAVRPGRGLLTTISTV. The CDR3 DNA sequence: TGTGCTGTCCGGCCGGGCAGGGGACTACTGACTACGATCAGCACTGTC.

This clonotype was seen ten or more times. This may be a read error, as it is one base from a much larger clone. The chain joins TRBV7-9 to TRBJ2-7, with TRBD1 as a possible D gene (6 bases). The V and J ends lost 5 bases and 7 bases respectively, with 15 bases between them. The germline V gene encodes CDR1 SEHNR and CDR2 FQNEAQ (reference sequence). The CDR3 spans 13 residues. CDR3 protein: CASSATGQDEQYF. CDR3 DNA sequence: TGTGCCAGCAGCGCAACAGGGCAGGATGAGCAGTACTTC.

This clonotype was observed a few times. The chain carries TRBV5-1 and TRBJ1-5; TRBD1 matches at 10 bases. This CDR3 spans 15 amino acids. The junction had 6 bases not matched to a gene; V was cut back by 3 bases and J by 6 bases. CDR1 and CDR2 from the germline V gene are SGHRS and YFSETQ. As DNA, the CDR3 is TGCGCCAGCAGCTCCGGGACAGGGGATGGTCAGCCCCAGCATTTT. Its translation: CASSSGTGDGQPQHF.

This clonotype was picked up a small number of times. This CDR3 fails to terminate in the conserved phenylalanine or tryptophan, so it likely reflects a read error. The DNA is omitted, as the CDR3 cannot be located on it reliably, and the CDR3 follows TCRdb's listing. The CDR3 sequence: CASTRPGPTKGGYTFGS. V gene TRBV6-6 combines with J gene TRBJ2-1; TRBD1, as called in the table, went unchecked against the DNA. CDR1 and CDR2 from the germline V gene are MNHNY and SVGAGI (reference sequence). With termini counted, the CDR3 has 17 amino acids.

This clonotype was seen at least ten times. J is TRBJ1-2 and V is TRBV28, with 7 bases matching TRBD1. Germline V gives CDR1 MDHEN, CDR2 SYDVKM. This CDR3 has 15 amino acids. V trimming: 10 bases; J trimming: 0 bases; junction bases outside the gene matches: 11. The CDR3 coding sequence is TGTGCCACCTTATATTACAGGGGCTCTAACTATGGCTACACCTTC. This sequence encodes CATLYYRGSNYGYTF.

This clonotype was detected a few times. CDR3 region: CASSGEPRGLLSEAFF. CDR3 bases: TGCGCCAGCAGTGGAGAACCTAGGGGGCTCTTATCTGAAGCTTTCTTT. The chain couples TRBV5-1 to TRBJ1-1; 7 bases are shared with TRBD1. Germline lookup yields CDR1 SGHRS and CDR2 YFSETQ. Losses at the gene ends were 5 bases for V and 6 bases for J; bases not matched to a gene: 16. The CDR3 loop spans 16 amino acids.

A word on this clonotype: Just one base apart from a much larger clone, this may be a read error. The chain joins TRBV19 to TRBJ2-7; D gene unclear. CDR3 length: 13 residues. Trimming removed 2 bases at V and 7 bases at J, with 12 bases between. Looked up from germline, CDR1 is LNHDA and CDR2 is SQIVND (reference sequence). The CDR3 spells CASSINRANEQYF. CDR3 sequence (DNA): TGTGCCAGTAGTATAAATCGGGCCAATGAGCAGTACTTC.